One and the same sample provided the 22 T cell receptor beta chains below, sequenced in a study of regulatory T cells in long-lasting Graves disease. With iRepertoire HTBI primers and Arm-PCR of CDR3 regions, TCR beta libraries were built. TCRdb called the multiplex PCR reads again in MiXCR, with one record for every CDR3 protein. The sample yields approximately 400,000 distinct CDR3 sequences, around 16% seen once. Indicated time point: newly diagnosed GD, antithyroid drugs for less than 3 months. There was RNA extracted from PBMCs, and the TCR library was made from it. This material consisted of peripheral blood mononuclear cells (PBMCs), taken at new diagnosis, from a patient treated with antithyroid drugs. These receptors were taken from a female donor with Graves disease.

V is TRBV24-1 and J is TRBJ2-1; 12 bases fit TRBD2. After removal of 3 bases from V and 9 bases from J, the junction contained 11 bases not matched to a gene. This CDR3 contains 17 residues. Germline-derived CDR1 and CDR2 are KGHDR and SFDVKD. The CDR3 DNA sequence: TGTGCCACCAGTGATCCGACTAGCGGGAGTCGGTATAGTGAGCAGTTCTTC. Translated, it gives CATSDPTSGSRYSEQFF.

This clonotype was recorded at least ten times. J is TRBJ1-1 and V is TRBV28; D is uncertain. V lost 8 bases to trimming and J lost 0 bases, with 10 bases between them. Germline values: CDR1 MDHEN, CDR2 SYDVKM. The CDR3 totals 13 residues. As DNA, the CDR3 is TGTGCCAGCCTATCATCTATGAACACTGAAGCTTTCTTT. This gives the protein CASLSSMNTEAFF.

The table lists this clonotype with many counts. The genes are TRBV9 and TRBJ1-2; a weak D match, TRBD1 (5 bases). V dropped 0 bases and J dropped 5 bases, with 11 bases sitting between them. There are 14 residues in the CDR3. Looked up from germline, CDR1 is SGDLS and CDR2 is YYNGEE. The CDR3 nucleotides are TGTGCCAGCAGCGTAGACGGGGGGGAATATGGCTACACCTTC. This encodes CASSVDGGEYGYTF. The whole variable domain, filled in from reference TRBV9 and TRBJ1-2, reads DSGVTQTPKHLITATGQRVTLRCSPRSGDLSVYWYQQSLDQGLQFLIQYYNGEERAKGNILERFSAQQFPDLHSELNLSSLELGDSALYFCASSVDGGEYGYTFGSGTRLTVV.

The J gene is TRBJ2-2, the V gene TRBV15; 11 nucleotides align to TRBD2. Germline V gene sequence: CDR1 LNHNV, CDR2 YYDKDF (reference sequence). CDR3 length: 17 residues. Trimming at V came to 3 bases and at J to 4 bases, leaving 7 bases not matched to a gene. CDR3 region: CATSRTGGLAATGELFF. The CDR3 DNA is TGTGCCACCAGCAGGACGGGGGGACTAGCGGCCACCGGGGAGCTGTTTTTT.

This clonotype showed up many times. V is TRBV6-5 and J is TRBJ2-7, with 7 bases lining up with TRBD1. V was pared by 6 bases and J by 3 bases, with 5 bases of the junction left unmatched. The CDR3 contains 13 residues. CDR1 MNHEY and CDR2 SVGAGI come from the germline V gene. The CDR3 DNA reads TGTGCCAGCAGCTATCGGGACAGCTACGAGCAGTACTTC. Its protein product is CASSYRDSYEQYF.

This rearrangement joins TRBV7-9 to TRBJ2-7; D unresolved. The CDR3 runs 11 residues. Per the germline V gene, CDR1 is SEHNR and CDR2 is FQNEAQ (reference sequence). Trimming left V 1 base short and J 7 bases short, with 5 bases between. The CDR3 DNA reads as TGTGCCAGCAGCTTAGTCGAGGAGCAGTACTTC. This codes for CASSLVEEQYF.

This clonotype was counted many times. V usage is TRBV12-3 or TRBV12-4 and J usage is TRBJ1-2; TRBD1 matches 7 bases. The trim removed 6 bases at V and 1 base at J, leaving 8 bases unmatched. The CDR3 runs to 15 residues. The CDR3 loop reads CASSHQRDSNYGYTF. CDR3 nucleotide sequence: TGTGCCAGCAGCCATCAGAGGGACAGTAACTATGGCTACACCTTC.

This clonotype turned up a few times. The chain combines TRBV6-2 or TRBV6-3 with TRBJ2-3; the D is unclear. The CDR3 spans 15 residues. V was pared by 0 bases and J by 0 bases, with 7 bases between. The germline gives CDR1 MNHEY, CDR2 SVGEGT. The CDR3 loop reads CASSYSTKSTDTQYF. The CDR3 nucleotides are TGTGCCAGCAGTTACTCGACGAAGAGCACAGATACGCAGTATTTT.

This clonotype was counted many times. The chain employs TRBV19 and TRBJ1-5, with D perhaps TRBD1 (5 bases). V shed 3 bases and J shed 2 bases, with 14 bases lying between them. CDR1 and CDR2 from the germline V gene are LNHDA and SQIVND (reference sequence). CDR3 length: 16 residues. The CDR3 is CASSIGGRSGNQPQHF. The CDR3 bases are TGTGCCAGTAGTATTGGGGGTAGGAGCGGCAATCAGCCCCAGCATTTT.

This clonotype occurred a few times. The CDR3 protein is CAISPRGRNTIYF. DNA of the CDR3: TGTGCCATCAGCCCCCGGGGCCGAAACACCATATATTTT. V and J are TRBV10-3 and TRBJ1-3, with a tentative D call TRBD1 (5 bases). Germline V gene lookup returns CDR1 ENHRY and CDR2 SYGVKD. The CDR3 has 13 amino acids. Trimming pared 6 bases from V and 5 bases from J, leaving 11 bases between.

This clonotype has only a few counts. The gene calls are TRBV19 and TRBJ1-4, with unresolved D. The V end was cut by 6 bases, the J end by 8 bases, with 10 bases between. Looked up from germline, CDR1 is LNHDA and CDR2 is SQIVND (reference sequence). The CDR3 runs to 12 residues. The CDR3 loop reads CASRNRSEKLFF. The CDR3, as DNA: TGTGCCAGTAGAAACCGGAGCGAAAAACTGTTTTTT.

At least ten counts were recorded for this clonotype. V and J are TRBV10-2 and TRBJ1-1; TRBD1 matches at 7 bases. Germline trimming cut 3 bases from V and 7 bases from J; bases unmatched to any gene: 8. Per germline, CDR1 WSHSY and CDR2 SAAADI. The CDR3 contains 14 residues. The CDR3 DNA is TGCGCCAGCAGTGACCGGCGGGACAGCCATGAAGCTTTCTTT. This codes for CASSDRRDSHEAFF.

The sample holds many counts of this clonotype. The genes are TRBV5-1 and TRBJ2-5; a weak D match, TRBD2 (5 bases). Deletions cut 0 bases from V and 2 bases from J, with 11 bases between. This CDR3 is 15 amino acids long. Germline CDR1 and CDR2: SGHRS and YFSETQ. CDR3 sequence: CASSLDGKEQETQYF. CDR3 bases: TGCGCCAGCAGCTTGGACGGGAAGGAACAAGAGACCCAGTACTTC. The full variable domain, its missing parts supplied by reference TRBV5-1 and TRBJ2-5, is KAGVTQTPRYLIKTRGQQVTLSCSPISGHRSVSWYQQTPGQGLQFLFEYFSETQRNKGNFPGRFSGRQFSNSRSEMNVSTLELGDSALYLCASSLDGKEQETQYFGPGTRLLVL.

The sample holds a few counts of this clonotype. V usage is TRBV20-1 and J usage is TRBJ2-1; D possibly corresponds to TRBD2 (7 bases). CDR3 size: 15 residues. Trimming took 5 bases from V and 9 from J, leaving 23 bases between them. The germline V gene has CDR1 DFQATT and CDR2 SNEGSKA (reference sequence). The CDR3 DNA follows: TGCAGTGCTCGTTCGGGGGCGGGAGTAGCCGGTGAGCAGTTCTTC. Its translation is CSARSGAGVAGEQFF.

This clonotype came up many times. The chain links TRBV27 to TRBJ1-6; maybe TRBD1 (6 bases). V was clipped by 1 base and J by 1 base, with 11 bases between them. Per germline, CDR1 MNHEY and CDR2 SMNVEV (reference sequence). This CDR3 region has 17 residues. DNA of the CDR3: TGTGCCAGCAGTTTATTAGGGGGGGCTTCCTATAATTCACCCCTCCACTTT. Translated, it gives CASSLLGGASYNSPLHF.

This clonotype was observed many times. The chain uses TRBV4-2 and TRBJ2-1; TRBD1 or TRBD2 may be the D gene (5 bases each). There are 18 residues in the CDR3. Germline CDR1 is LGHNA and CDR2 is YNFKEQ. V lost 2 bases to trimming and J lost 3 bases, with 20 bases between them. CDR3 bases: TGTGCCAGCAGCCAAACCCTGGCGGCAGGGAGCTTCTACAATGAGCAGTTCTTC. This encodes CASSQTLAAGSFYNEQFF.

V usage is TRBV20-1 and J usage is TRBJ2-2, with TRBD1 matching over 10 bases. From germline, CDR1 is DFQATT and CDR2 SNEGSKA (reference sequence). CDR3 length: 14 residues. The V and J ends lost 5 bases and 6 bases, in that order; junction bases with no gene match: 6. The CDR3 here is CSADRDRGSGELFF. In DNA, the CDR3 is TGCAGTGCTGATAGGGACAGGGGCTCCGGGGAGCTGTTTTTT.

A single count supports this clonotype. This chain uses TRBV27 with TRBJ2-5; 9 bases line up with TRBD2. The ends lost 3 bases at V and 4 bases at J; junction bases unmatched: 9. The CDR3 covers 16 residues. The germline V gene encodes CDR1 MNHEY and CDR2 SMNVEV (reference sequence). The CDR3 region is CASSFRSGGEGETQYF. The CDR3 DNA reads as TGTGCCAGCAGTTTTCGTAGCGGGGGCGAGGGAGAGACCCAGTACTTC.

V gene TRBV9 combines with J gene TRBJ1-3; D is unresolved. Germline CDR1 reads SGDLS; CDR2 reads YYNGEE. V was shortened by 0 bases and J by 4 bases, with 8 bases between the two germline ends. The CDR3 spans 14 residues. CDR3 sequence: CASSVAQWGNTIYF. For the CDR3, the DNA is TGTGCCAGCAGCGTAGCTCAGTGGGGAAACACCATATATTTT.

Regarding this clonotype: The junction differs from germline at one of its ends, possibly a read error. V is TRBV7-8 and J is TRBJ1-4, with a weak D call TRBD1 (6 bases). This CDR3 spans 14 amino acids. Germline V gene lookup returns CDR1 SGHVS and CDR2 FQNEAQ. In DNA form, the CDR3 reads TGTGCCAGCAGCCGGGACACTACGAATGAAAAACCGTTTTTT. Amino acids: CASSRDTTNEKPFF. The entire variable domain, with the rest obtained from reference TRBV7-8 and TRBJ1-4, is as follows: GAGVSQSPRYKVAKRGQDVALRCDPISGHVSLFWYQQALGQGPEFLTYFQNEAQLDKSGLPSDRFFAERPEGSVSTLKIQRTQQEDSAVYLCASSRDTTNEKPFFGSGTQLSVL.

This clonotype was picked up many times. The V call is TRBV7-9, the J call TRBJ2-5; D uncertain. Germline V CDR1 and CDR2: SEHNR, FQNEAQ (reference sequence). V was pared by 1 base and J by 7 bases, with 7 bases between. CDR3 size: 12 residues. The CDR3 here is CASSLDSATQYF. The CDR3 DNA sequence: TGTGCCAGCAGCTTAGATTCCGCGACCCAGTACTTC.

The table lists this clonotype with many counts. The chain recombines TRBV6-1 with TRBJ2-2; a weak D match, TRBD2 (5 bases). Germline V gene sequence: CDR1 MNHNS, CDR2 SASEGT. This CDR3 has 17 residues. Trimming left V 6 bases short and J 3 bases short, with 20 bases between. The CDR3 reads CASRLPIATRDTGELFF. CDR3 DNA sequence: TGTGCCAGCAGACTCCCAATAGCGACTCGAGACACCGGGGAGCTGTTTTTT.